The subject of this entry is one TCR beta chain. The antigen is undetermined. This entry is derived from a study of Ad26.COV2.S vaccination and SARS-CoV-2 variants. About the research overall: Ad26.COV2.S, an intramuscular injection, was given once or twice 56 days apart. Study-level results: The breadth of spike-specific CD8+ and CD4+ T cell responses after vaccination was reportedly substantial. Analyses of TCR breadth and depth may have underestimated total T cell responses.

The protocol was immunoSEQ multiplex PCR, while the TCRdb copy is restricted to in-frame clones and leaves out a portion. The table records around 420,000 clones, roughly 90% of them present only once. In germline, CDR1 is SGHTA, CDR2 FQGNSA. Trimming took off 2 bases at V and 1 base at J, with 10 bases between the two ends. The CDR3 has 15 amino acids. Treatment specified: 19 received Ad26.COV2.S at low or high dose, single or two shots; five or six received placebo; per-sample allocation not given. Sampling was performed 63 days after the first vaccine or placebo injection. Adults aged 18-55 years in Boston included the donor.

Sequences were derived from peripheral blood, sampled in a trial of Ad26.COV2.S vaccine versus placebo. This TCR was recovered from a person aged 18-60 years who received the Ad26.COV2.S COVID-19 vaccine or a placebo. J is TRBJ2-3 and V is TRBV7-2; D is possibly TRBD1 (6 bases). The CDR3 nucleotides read TGTGCCAGCAGCTTACTCCCAGGGGGCACAGATACGCAGTATTTT. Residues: CASSLLPGGTDTQYF. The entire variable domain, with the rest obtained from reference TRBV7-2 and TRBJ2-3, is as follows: GAGVSQSPSNKVTEKGKDVELRCDPISGHTALYWYRQSLGQGLEFLIYFQGNSAPDKSGLPSDRFSAERTGGSVSTLTIQRTQQEDSAVYLCASSLLPGGTDTQYFGPGTRLTVL.